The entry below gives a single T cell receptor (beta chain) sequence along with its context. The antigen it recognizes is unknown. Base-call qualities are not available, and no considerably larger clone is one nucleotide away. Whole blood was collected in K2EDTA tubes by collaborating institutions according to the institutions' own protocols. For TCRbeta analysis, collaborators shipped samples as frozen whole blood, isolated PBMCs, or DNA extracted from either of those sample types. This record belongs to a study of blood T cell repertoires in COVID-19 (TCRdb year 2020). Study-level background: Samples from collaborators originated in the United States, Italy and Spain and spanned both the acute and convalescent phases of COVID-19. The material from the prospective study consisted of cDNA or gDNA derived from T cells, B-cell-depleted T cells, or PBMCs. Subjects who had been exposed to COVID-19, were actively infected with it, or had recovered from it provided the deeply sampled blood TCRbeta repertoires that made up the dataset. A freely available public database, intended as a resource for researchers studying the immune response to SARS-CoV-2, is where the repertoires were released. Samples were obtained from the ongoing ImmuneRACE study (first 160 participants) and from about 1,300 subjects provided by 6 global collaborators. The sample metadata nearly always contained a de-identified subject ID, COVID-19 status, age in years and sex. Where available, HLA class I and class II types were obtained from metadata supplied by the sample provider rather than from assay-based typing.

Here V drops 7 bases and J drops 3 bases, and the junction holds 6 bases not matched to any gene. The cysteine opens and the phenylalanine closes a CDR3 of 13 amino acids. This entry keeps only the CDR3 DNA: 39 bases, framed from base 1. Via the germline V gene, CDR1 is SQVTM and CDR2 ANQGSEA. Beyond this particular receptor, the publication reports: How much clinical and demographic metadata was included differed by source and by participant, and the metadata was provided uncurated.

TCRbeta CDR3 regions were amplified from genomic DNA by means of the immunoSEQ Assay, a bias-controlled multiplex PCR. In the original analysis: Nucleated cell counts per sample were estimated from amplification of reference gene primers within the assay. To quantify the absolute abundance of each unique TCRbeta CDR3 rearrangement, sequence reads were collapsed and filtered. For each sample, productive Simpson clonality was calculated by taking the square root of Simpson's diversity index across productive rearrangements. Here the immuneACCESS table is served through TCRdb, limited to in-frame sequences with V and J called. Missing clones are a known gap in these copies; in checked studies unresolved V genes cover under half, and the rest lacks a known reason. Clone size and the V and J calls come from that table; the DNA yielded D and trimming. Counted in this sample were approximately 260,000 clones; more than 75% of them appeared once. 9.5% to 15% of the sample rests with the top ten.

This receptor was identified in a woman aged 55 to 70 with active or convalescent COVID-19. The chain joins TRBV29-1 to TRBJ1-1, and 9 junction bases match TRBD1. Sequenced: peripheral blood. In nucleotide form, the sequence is TGCAGCGCAGCCCGACAGGGGGACACTGAAGCTTTCTTT. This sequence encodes CSAARQGDTEAFF.